Listed below are T cell receptor beta chains from one sample, sequenced in a study of T cell responses to AZD1222 COVID-19 vaccine. Sequenced by immunoSEQ multiplex PCR; TCRdb stores in-frame clones only, minus some. The sample has around 100,000 clones; around nine tenths are singletons. Sample: peripheral blood, taken 28 days after the second AZD1222 dose. Receptor source: an adult who received the AZD1222 COVID-19 vaccine. Each CDR3 is given with its conserved first and last residue. Fields, in order: J gene, V gene, clone size, D gene, CDR3 protein, CDR3 DNA. A D gene is named only where the DNA matches it firmly. Clone sizes are given selectively: once, few, many, or a class where the clone is expanded.

TRBJ1-3,TRBV5-1,NA,NA,CASSFGSGSSGNTIYF,TGCGCCAGCAGCTTTGGTTCAGGGAGCTCTGGAAACACCATATATTTT
TRBJ1-4,TRBV29-1,NA,NA,CSVRGGASANEKLFF,TGCAGCGTTCGGGGGGGCGCGTCTGCTAATGAAAAACTGTTTTTT
TRBJ2-2,TRBV19,NA,TRBD2,CASTPNLLPGGGLFF,TGTGCCAGTACCCCAAACTTACTACCCGGGGGGGGGCTGTTTTTT
TRBJ1-5,TRBV28,NA,NA,CASTDDQPQHF,TGTGCCAGCACAGATGATCAGCCCCAGCATTTT
TRBJ2-5,TRBV19,NA,TRBD2,CASRTSGTSGRPYQETQYF,TGTGCCAGTAGGACTTCCGGGACTAGCGGGAGGCCCTACCAAGAGACCCAGTACTTC
TRBJ2-3,TRBV18,NA,NA,CASSPLGAVTDTQYF,TGTGCCAGCTCACCACTGGGGGCCGTCACAGATACGCAGTATTTT
TRBJ2-7,TRBV5-1,NA,NA,CASQKKTAASYEQYF,TGCGCCAGCCAAAAGAAGACAGCCGCCTCCTACGAGCAGTACTTC
TRBJ2-5,TRBV7-6,NA,NA,CASSAQGSLQETQYF,TGTGCCAGCAGCGCTCAAGGGAGTTTACAAGAGACCCAGTACTTC
TRBJ2-7,TRBV2,NA,TRBD2,CASSELAGSSYEQYF,TGTGCCAGCAGTGAACTAGCGGGAAGCTCCTACGAGCAGTACTTC
TRBJ1-1,TRBV7-3,NA,NA,CASSLGGVNTEAFF,TGTGCCAGCAGCTTGGGAGGGGTGAACACTGAAGCTTTCTTT
TRBJ2-2,TRBV2,NA,NA,CASSVPSQGGTGELFF,TGTGCCAGCAGTGTTCCCTCGCAGGGAGGCACCGGGGAGCTGTTTTTT
TRBJ2-2,TRBV11-3,NA,NA,CASSLGLNTGELFF,TGTGCCAGCAGCTTAGGACTTAACACCGGGGAGCTGTTTTTT
TRBJ2-7,TRBV30,once,NA,CAWSPDYEQYF,TGTGCCTGGAGTCCGGACTACGAGCAGTACTTC
TRBJ1-6,TRBV25-1,NA,NA,CASSGDSPGNSPLHF,TGTGCCAGCAGTGGGGATAGTCCAGGAAATTCACCCCTCCACTTT
TRBJ1-1,TRBV27,NA,NA,CASSLSGGAVAFF,TGTGCCAGCAGTTTATCGGGGGGCGCGGTAGCTTTCTTT
TRBJ2-1,TRBV7-3,NA,TRBD1,CASSLSGTGNNEQFF,TGTGCCAGCAGCTTATCCGGGACAGGTAACAATGAGCAGTTCTTC
TRBJ2-7,TRBV3-1/TRBV3-2,NA,NA,CASSQELGRGYHEQYF,TGTGCCAGCAGCCAAGAGTTGGGCAGGGGATACCACGAGCAGTACTTC
TRBJ1-1,TRBV18,NA,NA,CASSPLGGRSTEAFF,TGTGCCAGCTCACCCCTCGGGGGGCGAAGCACTGAAGCTTTCTTT
TRBJ2-6,TRBV10-3,many,NA,CAISGGAPSGANVLTF,TGTGCCATCAGTGGTGGGGCCCCCTCTGGGGCCAACGTCCTGACTTTC
TRBJ2-2,TRBV6-2/TRBV6-3,NA,NA,CASSNAGELFF,TGTGCCAGCAGTAACGCCGGGGAGCTGTTTTTT
TRBJ2-3,TRBV5-1,NA,NA,CVTARGGMSTDTQYF,TGCGTCACCGCCCGTGGGGGGATGAGCACAGATACGCAGTATTTT
TRBJ2-5,TRBV29-1,once,NA,CSVVGQETQYF,TGCAGCGTTGTCGGTCAAGAGACCCAGTACTTC
TRBJ1-1,TRBV30,NA,TRBD1,CAWDRGPEAFF,TGTGCCTGGGACAGGGGCCCTGAAGCTTTCTTT
TRBJ1-2,TRBV18,NA,TRBD1,CASSRNRDRDNYGYTF,TGTGCCAGCTCGAGAAACCGGGACAGGGATAACTATGGCTACACCTTC
TRBJ2-7,TRBV5-1,once,TRBD2,CASSLELAGASYEQYF,TGCGCCAGCAGCTTGGAACTAGCGGGTGCCTCCTACGAGCAGTACTTC
TRBJ2-2,TRBV7-9,NA,NA,CASSLSLGVEWLFF,TGTGCCAGCAGCTTATCGTTGGGGGTAGAGTGGCTGTTTTTT
TRBJ2-3,TRBV5-1,NA,NA,CASSPRYSTDTQYF,TGCGCCAGCAGCCCGAGATATAGCACAGATACGCAGTATTTT
TRBJ2-2,TRBV28,NA,NA,CASSFKRNTGELFF,TGTGCCAGCAGTTTCAAGCGAAACACCGGGGAGCTGTTTTTT
TRBJ1-1,TRBV7-9,NA,NA,CASSSSAGGTMNTEAFF,TGTGCCAGCAGCTCTTCCGCGGGGGGGACGATGAACACTGAAGCTTTCTTT
TRBJ2-3,TRBV9,NA,TRBD2,CASSALAGTDTQYF,TGTGCCAGCAGCGCGCTAGCGGGCACAGATACGCAGTATTTT
TRBJ2-3,TRBV4-1,NA,TRBD2,CASSQRPQREVQDTQYF,TGCGCCAGCAGCCAAAGGCCTCAGCGGGAGGTACAAGATACGCAGTATTTT
TRBJ1-6,TRBV2,NA,NA,CASRDPRASGNSPLHF,TGTGCCAGCAGGGACCCCCGGGCCTCTGGGAATTCACCCCTCCACTTT
TRBJ2-2,TRBV5-6,NA,TRBD1,CASSLDRGRAGELFF,TGTGCCAGCAGCTTGGACAGGGGGCGGGCCGGGGAGCTGTTTTTT
TRBJ1-5,TRBV7-2,NA,TRBD1,CASSLVPGTGYSNQPQHF,TGTGCCAGCAGCTTAGTGCCCGGGACAGGCTATAGCAATCAGCCCCAGCATTTT
TRBJ1-2,TRBV10-1,NA,NA,CAAPQEPNYGYTF,TGCGCCGCCCCCCAAGAGCCTAACTATGGCTACACCTTC
TRBJ1-4,TRBV5-1,NA,NA,CASSLSGVDEKLFF,TGCGCCAGCAGCTTGTCAGGGGTTGATGAAAAACTGTTTTTT
TRBJ2-1,TRBV7-6,NA,TRBD2,CASSPSGVSYNEQFF,TGTGCCAGCAGTCCTAGCGGGGTCTCCTACAATGAGCAGTTCTTC
TRBJ2-7,TRBV7-2,once,NA,CASSLGIGARLLVYEQYF,TGTGCCAGCAGCTTAGGGATAGGGGCGCGGTTGTTGGTCTACGAGCAGTACTTC
TRBJ2-1,TRBV7-9,NA,TRBD2,CASSLSGRGVFF,TGTGCCAGCAGCTTAAGCGGGAGAGGCGTGTTCTTC
TRBJ1-1,TRBV28,NA,TRBD1,CASSLRQGRWTEAFF,TGTGCCAGCAGTTTAAGACAGGGGAGATGGACTGAAGCTTTCTTT
TRBJ1-5,TRBV11-2,NA,NA,CASSPTANSNQPQHF,TGTGCCAGCAGTCCCACAGCAAATAGCAATCAGCCCCAGCATTTT
TRBJ2-7,TRBV28,NA,TRBD1,CASSPRTGGEQYF,TGTGCCAGCAGTCCCCGGACAGGGGGCGAGCAGTACTTC
TRBJ2-5,TRBV29-1,NA,TRBD2,CSVQAGGGGETQYF,TGCAGCGTTCAAGCCGGGGGGGGAGGAGAGACCCAGTACTTC
TRBJ2-7,TRBV7-2,NA,TRBD2,CASSFRTSSYEQYF,TGTGCCAGCAGCTTCCGGACTAGTTCCTACGAGCAGTACTTC
TRBJ1-4,TRBV4-1,NA,NA,CASSQVGRDVEKLFF,TGCGCCAGCAGCCAAGTGGGCAGGGATGTTGAAAAACTGTTTTTT
TRBJ2-7,TRBV30,NA,TRBD2,CAWARLAELSQHEQYF,TGTGCCTGGGCCAGACTAGCGGAACTGTCCCAGCACGAGCAGTACTTC
TRBJ1-2,TRBV10-3,once,TRBD1,CAISEALTGGNGYTF,TGTGCCATCAGTGAGGCCCTGACAGGGGGCAATGGCTACACCTTC
TRBJ2-2,TRBV2,NA,TRBD2,CASSLAGSNTGELFF,TGTGCCAGCAGCTTAGCGGGATCCAACACCGGGGAGCTGTTTTTT
TRBJ1-2,TRBV19,few,NA,CASSIDPTFSNYGYTF,TGTGCCAGTAGTATAGATCCGACATTCTCTAACTATGGCTACACCTTC
TRBJ2-5,TRBV6-2/TRBV6-3,NA,TRBD1,CASSQGERETQYF,TGTGCCAGCAGCCAGGGGGAGAGGGAGACCCAGTACTTC
TRBJ1-6,TRBV2,NA,NA,CASMSQTDSPLHF,TGTGCCAGCATGAGCCAGACGGATTCACCCCTCCACTTT
TRBJ2-7,TRBV6-2/TRBV6-3,NA,NA,CASSYVAGWSYEQYF,TGTGCCAGCAGTTACGTCGCGGGATGGTCCTACGAGCAGTACTTC